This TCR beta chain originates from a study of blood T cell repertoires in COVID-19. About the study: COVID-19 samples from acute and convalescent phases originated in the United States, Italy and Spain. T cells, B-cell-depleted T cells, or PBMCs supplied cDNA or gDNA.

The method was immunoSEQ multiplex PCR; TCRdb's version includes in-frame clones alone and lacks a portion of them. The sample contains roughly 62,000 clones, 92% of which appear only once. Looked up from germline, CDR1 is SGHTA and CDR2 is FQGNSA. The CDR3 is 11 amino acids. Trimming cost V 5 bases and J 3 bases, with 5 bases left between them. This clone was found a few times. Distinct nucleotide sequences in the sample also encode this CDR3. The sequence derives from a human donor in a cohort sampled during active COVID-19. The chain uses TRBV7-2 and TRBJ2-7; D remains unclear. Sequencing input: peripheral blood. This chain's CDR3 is CASSPGYEQYF. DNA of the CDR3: TGTGCCAGCAGCCCGGGCTACGAGCAGTACTTC.